This record covers a single T cell receptor beta chain. This clone was counted between two and nine times. The antigen it recognizes is unknown. No qualities accompany the bases; no much larger clone lies one base away. The data were obtained in a study of shared clonotypes between healthy human individuals (TCRdb year 2020). With regard to the full study: Three men and a couple of women, aged 18 to 49 years, made up the cohort. For each donor, CD4 naive and CD4 memory were each given three plates, CD8 naive was given two plates, and CD8 memory was given one plate. The study deeply sequenced blood TCR repertoires of five healthy adults to estimate repertoire size and the extent of clonotype sharing between individuals. Different laboratories and diverse techniques were used to prepare libraries and sequence TCR repertoires, to increase sequencing depth and limit assay-specific biases. Per donor, leukapheresis produced somewhere between about 0.9 and 9 billion PBMCs. General study outcomes and caveats: Clonotypes shared by all four sorted-subset donors showed higher generation probabilities than non-shared clonotypes. Incomplete sequencing was indicated by rarefaction of sorted-subset datasets, despite the large sequencing depth. The small number of donors limited the genetic and exposure-history diversity represented. Sampling was restricted to blood, and TCR repertoires in tissue are likely to differ from TCR repertoires in blood. Pairwise subsampling led to the expectation that sequencing depth would affect the degree of clonotype sharing among donors. When several donors were compared, the shared fraction of clonotypes was about 5% for naive CD4, around 4% for naive CD8, 2% to 2.5% for memory CD4, and approximately 0.4% for memory CD8. Estimated clonotype richness was generally larger for naive than for memory subsets.

Donors were healthy HIV-negative adults with no recently reported acute infections or vaccinations. Only Caucasian adults living in Nashville, Tennessee, USA were represented among the donors. CD4+ T cells were enriched through magnetic negative selection, after which naive cells were positively selected on CD45RA and the remaining negative fraction served as the memory subset. Blood was obtained by leukapheresis, after which PBMCs were separated by Ficoll-Histopaque density gradient centrifugation and cryopreserved in liquid nitrogen vapor phase. Analytical flow cytometry was used to check the purity and quantity of every magnetically sorted T cell population. From each sorted fraction, genomic DNA was isolated and quantified by UV absorbance on a Nanodrop 2000c. Using the deep immunoSEQ assay, TCR CDR3 regions were amplified from genomic DNA by multiplex PCR. Extracted genomic DNA from each cell subset was distributed evenly across all wells of several immunoSEQ 96-well plates, and each plate was treated as a replicate. For sorted subsets, each replicate PCR was loaded with 200 ng genomic DNA, equivalent to some 31,000 T cell genomes. Purified libraries were quantified with a Qubit 3.0 fluorometer, sized on a Bioanalyzer 2100, and re-quantified with the KAPA Library Quantification kit. A separate single-read 150-cycle Illumina NextSeq 550 flow cell was used to sequence each immunoSEQ 96-well plate. The source study handled its data this way. The immunoSEQ output contained only junctional sequences without quality scores, so filtering could not match that applied to full-length reads. Sequences were annotated with PyIR, a Python wrapper for IgBLAST v1.9, and V/J genes and CDR3 were assigned using IMGT germline references. Reads were removed for weak V/J assignments (E-value above 1e-6), missing CDR3, stop codons, out-of-frame junctions, or ambiguous translated residues. V3J clonotypes were defined by identical inferred V gene, J gene, and CDR3 amino acid sequence. Percentage overlap between repertoires was computed as shared unique clonotypes divided by the size of the smaller repertoire. Three approaches were used to assess repertoire richness: RTK rarefaction, the Chao1 estimator, and Recon v2.1 estimates of unobserved clonotypes. For all TCRbeta clonotypes obtained by the gDNA method from four donors, generation probabilities were computed with OLGA. As stored in TCRdb, this immuneACCESS dataset retains in-frame rearrangements with V and J assigned. A fraction of the clones does not appear; measured against another copy, unresolved V genes explain less than half of the discrepancy, and the remainder lacks a known reason. That table gives V, J and clone size, and the DNA gave D and trimming. The sample yields under 1,100,000 clones; under 80% were counted once. The leading ten clones occupy over 1.3% of the sample.

Taken from cysteine to phenylalanine, the CDR3 has 14 residues. Kept here is only the CDR3 DNA, which spans 42 bases and is read in frame from base 1. Relative to germline, V is 4 bases shorter and J is 2 bases shorter, with 11 bases between their ends. CDR1 and CDR2 are read off the germline V gene as KGHSH and LQKENI. The TCR sequence derives from a man younger than 35 in good health. The chain joins TRBV18 to TRBJ2-5; a tentative D match to TRBD2 spans 6 bases. Sequenced input: memory CD4+ T cells sorted from blood. The intended sense of this specimen's cell subset or site label: CD45RA-negative fraction. The encoded CDR3 is CASSRVGGQETQYF. The nucleotides are TGTGCCAGCTCACGCGTCGGGGGTCAAGAGACCCAGTACTTC.